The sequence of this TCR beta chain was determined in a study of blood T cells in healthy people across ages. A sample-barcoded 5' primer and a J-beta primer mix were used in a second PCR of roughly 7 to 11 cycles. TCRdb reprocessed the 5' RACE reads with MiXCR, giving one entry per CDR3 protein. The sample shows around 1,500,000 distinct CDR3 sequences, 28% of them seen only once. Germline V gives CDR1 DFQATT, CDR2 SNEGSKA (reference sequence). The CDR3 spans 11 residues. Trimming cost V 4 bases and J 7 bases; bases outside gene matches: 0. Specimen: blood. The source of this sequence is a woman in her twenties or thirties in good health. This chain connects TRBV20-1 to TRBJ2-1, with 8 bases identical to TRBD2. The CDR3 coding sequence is TGCAGTGCTACTAGCGGGAATGAGCAGTTCTTC. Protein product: CSATSGNEQFF.